Listed here are 30 T cell receptor beta chains from one sample, sequenced in a study of shared clonotypes between healthy human individuals. Positively selected for CCR7, the CD45RO-negative cells used as naive CD8 cells excluded terminally differentiated effector memory CD45RA+ cells. Method: immunoSEQ multiplex PCR; TCRdb's copy keeps in-frame clones and lacks some. The sample lists approximately 1.9 million clones, roughly 93% seen once, with less than 2% in the top ten. Source material: naive CD8+ T cells from PBMCs. The receptors originated from a young man in good health. Some clones in this sample may be carry-over from other donors' samples.

This clone occurred a few times. The same CDR3 is also encoded by other DNA sequences in this sample. CDR3 nucleotide sequence: TGTGCCAGCAGTTTGGCCCAGCCCCAGCATTTT. It translates to CASSLAQPQHF. The chain couples TRBV28 to TRBJ1-5; no definite D call. Germline V gene sequence: CDR1 MDHEN, CDR2 SYDVKM. This CDR3 is 11 amino acids long. V was cut by 3 bases and J by 7 bases, with 4 bases left in between.

A note on this clone: The sample has other DNA sequences that encode this CDR3 too. The V call is TRBV6-5, the J call TRBJ1-1; 8 nucleotides agree with TRBD1. The germline V gene has CDR1 MNHEY and CDR2 SVGAGI. V lost 6 bases to trimming and J lost 1 base; unmatched junction nucleotides: 4. This CDR3 has 14 amino acids. The CDR3 DNA reads as TGTGCCAGCAGCCTAACAGGGGGGAACACTGAAGCTTTCTTT. Amino acid sequence: CASSLTGGNTEAFF.

The rearrangement uses TRBV28 and TRBJ2-2; D not certain. The V gene's germline CDR1 is MDHEN and CDR2 SYDVKM. V was clipped by 7 bases and J by 0 bases, with 12 bases between them. The CDR3 is 15 amino acids. The CDR3 loop is CASKSGFANTGELFF. For the CDR3, the DNA is TGTGCCAGCAAGAGTGGGTTCGCGAACACCGGGGAGCTGTTTTTT. The entire variable domain, with the rest obtained from reference TRBV28 and TRBJ2-2, is as follows: DVKVTQSSRYLVKRTGEKVFLECVQDMDHENMFWYRQDPGLGLRLIYFSYDVKMKEKGDIPEGYSVSREKKERFSLILESASTNQTSMYLCASKSGFANTGELFFGEGSRLTVL.

The chain employs TRBV7-9 and TRBJ2-7, with 11 bases fitting TRBD1. The junction had 2 bases not matched to a gene; V was cut back by 1 base and J by 3 bases. The CDR3 sequence is 15 residues long. CDR1 is SEHNR and CDR2 is FQNEAQ in the germline V gene (reference sequence). CDR3 DNA sequence: TGTGCCAGCAGCTTAGTGGGACAGGGGGACTACGAGCAGTACTTC. Encoded protein: CASSLVGQGDYEQYF.

This clone showed up just a few times. The V gene is TRBV9, the J gene TRBJ1-1; D unresolved. Germline lookup yields CDR1 SGDLS and CDR2 YYNGEE. This CDR3 spans 15 amino acids. V was shortened by 1 base and J by 1 base, with 11 bases between the two germline ends. This chain's CDR3 is CASSVWSWQNTEAFF. CDR3 in DNA: TGTGCCAGCAGCGTATGGAGTTGGCAGAACACTGAAGCTTTCTTT.

About this clone: Other nucleotide sequences in the sample specify the same CDR3. The chain couples TRBV9 to TRBJ1-2; D gene ambiguous. Germline values: CDR1 SGDLS, CDR2 YYNGEE. CDR3 length: 12 residues. Deletions cut 5 bases from V and 0 bases from J, with 5 bases between. CDR3 region: CASSGTNYGYTF. The CDR3 DNA is TGTGCCAGCAGTGGAACTAACTATGGCTACACCTTC.

The count of this clone is one. The sample has other DNA sequences that encode this CDR3 too. The V gene is TRBV6-1, the J gene TRBJ2-7; 8 positions agree with TRBD1. J lost 4 bases, V lost 3 bases, and 2 bases had no gene match. In germline, CDR1 is MNHNS, CDR2 SASEGT. This CDR3 region has 13 residues. CDR3 residues: CASSDRGLYEQYF. The CDR3, as DNA: TGTGCCAGCAGTGACAGGGGGCTATACGAGCAGTACTTC.

The V gene is TRBV9, the J gene TRBJ2-2, with 8 nucleotides matching TRBD2. Trimming at V came to 4 bases and at J to 0 bases, leaving 8 bases not matched to a gene. CDR1 SGDLS and CDR2 YYNGEE come from the germline V gene. This CDR3 region has 17 residues. The CDR3 nucleotides read TGTGCCAGCAGCCTAGCGGGCAGCCGGGCGAACACCGGGGAGCTGTTTTTT. It encodes CASSLAGSRANTGELFF.

For this clone: The same CDR3 also results from other DNA sequences found in this sample. The chain links TRBV28 to TRBJ2-7; 8 nucleotides agree with TRBD1. Germline V lookup: CDR1 MDHEN, CDR2 SYDVKM. The CDR3 covers 13 residues. V shed 3 bases, J shed 6 bases, and the junction held 4 bases outside the gene matches. CDR3: CASSFRGRGEQYF. Here the CDR3 DNA reads TGTGCCAGCAGTTTCAGGGGGCGTGGCGAGCAGTACTTC.

This clone was recorded only once. The J gene is TRBJ1-5, the V gene TRBV19; TRBD1 might be the D (6 bases). Looked up from germline, CDR1 is LNHDA and CDR2 is SQIVND (reference sequence). The V end was cut by 3 bases, the J end by 2 bases, with 17 bases between. The CDR3 length is 17 residues. CDR3 nucleotides: TGTGCCAGTAGTATGGGTTCGGGGGGCATCGGCAATCAGCCCCAGCATTTT. This encodes CASSMGSGGIGNQPQHF.

This sequence joins TRBV29-1 and TRBJ1-2, with 8 bases that match TRBD1. V shed 2 bases and J 5 bases; nucleotides not matched to a gene: 10. The length of the CDR3 is 15 residues. The germline V gene encodes CDR1 SQVTM and CDR2 ANQGSEA. CDR3 sequence reads: CSVELAGTGSYGYTF. The CDR3 DNA reads as TGCAGCGTTGAACTGGCAGGGACAGGTTCTTATGGCTACACCTTC.

The genes are TRBV7-2 and TRBJ2-3; TRBD2 aligns across 9 bases. The CDR3 runs to 17 residues. From germline, CDR1 is SGHTA and CDR2 FQGNSA. Trimming cost V 5 bases and J 1 base; bases outside gene matches: 10. In DNA, the CDR3 is TGTGCCAGCAGCGAGACTGTAGCGGGAGAAGGCACAGATACGCAGTATTTT. Encoded protein: CASSETVAGEGTDTQYF. Based on the CDR3 plus reference TRBV7-2 and TRBJ2-3, the full variable domain is GAGVSQSPSNKVTEKGKDVELRCDPISGHTALYWYRQSLGQGLEFLIYFQGNSAPDKSGLPSDRFSAERTGGSVSTLTIQRTQQEDSAVYLCASSETVAGEGTDTQYFGPGTRLTVL.

V is TRBV5-1 and J is TRBJ2-1, with D possibly called TRBD1 or TRBD2 (5 bases each). The CDR3 is 12 residues long. The germline V gene encodes CDR1 SGHRS and CDR2 YFSETQ. With 3 bases removed from V and 13 bases from J, the gap between germline ends came to 14 bases. The CDR3 protein is CASSWRVGVQFF. CDR3 in DNA: TGCGCCAGCAGCTGGCGGGTGGGGGTTCAGTTCTTC.

Here the CDR3 reads CASMTGPLVAEQYF. In DNA form, the CDR3 reads TGTGCCAGCATGACGGGTCCCCTGGTAGCCGAGCAGTACTTC. The chain is built from TRBV7-8 and TRBJ2-7, with unresolved D. The CDR3 spans 14 residues. Trimming removed 7 bases at V and 6 bases at J, with 19 bases between. Germline V gene sequence: CDR1 SGHVS, CDR2 FQNEAQ.

J is TRBJ1-5 and V is TRBV6-6; 9 bases fit TRBD1. Germline V gene data show CDR1 as MNHNY and CDR2 as SVGAGI (reference sequence). CDR3 length: 14 residues. The ends lost 4 bases at V and 2 bases at J; junction bases unmatched: 0. The CDR3 is CASSWTGGNQPQHF. The CDR3 coding sequence is TGTGCCAGCAGTTGGACAGGGGGCAATCAGCCCCAGCATTTT.

V gene TRBV9 combines with J gene TRBJ1-5; D possibly corresponds to TRBD1 (5 bases). The germline V gene encodes CDR1 SGDLS and CDR2 YYNGEE. This CDR3 has 15 amino acids. V was clipped by 0 bases and J by 4 bases, with 11 bases between them. The CDR3 spells CASSVDWGSNQPQHF. The CDR3 coding sequence is TGTGCCAGCAGCGTAGATTGGGGGAGTAATCAGCCCCAGCATTTT.

As DNA, the CDR3 is TGTGCCAGCAGCATAGACAGCTCCTACAATGAGCAGTTCTTC. Amino acids: CASSIDSSYNEQFF. J is TRBJ2-1 and V is TRBV7-9, with D perhaps TRBD1 (5 bases). CDR3 length: 14 residues. V dropped 5 bases and J dropped 0 bases, with 8 bases sitting between them. Per the germline V gene, CDR1 is SEHNR and CDR2 is FQNEAQ (reference sequence).

The rearrangement uses TRBV6-5 and TRBJ2-7, with D unresolved. Germline loops: CDR1 MNHEY, CDR2 SVGAGI. V lost 0 bases, J lost 3 bases, and 9 bases lay in between. CDR3 length: 14 residues. This CDR3 is CASSYSGRNYEQYF. CDR3 nucleotides: TGTGCCAGCAGTTACTCAGGACGGAACTACGAGCAGTACTTC.

Concerning this clone: At one end, the junction sequence differs from germline, possibly due to a read error. CDR3 residues: CASRGDDETLFF. DNA of the CDR3: TGTGCCAGCCGTGGGGACGATGAAACACTGTTTTTT. The rearrangement joins TRBV27 to TRBJ1-4; possibly TRBD1 for D (5 bases). The germline CDR1 and CDR2 sequences are MNHEY and SMNVEV (reference sequence). This CDR3 has 12 residues.

This chain connects TRBV4-2 to TRBJ2-1, with TRBD2 matching over 14 bases. The V segment lost 3 bases and the J segment 9 bases; nucleotides outside the gene matches: 7. Germline V lookup: CDR1 LGHNA, CDR2 YNFKEQ. The CDR3 spans 16 residues. For the CDR3, the DNA is TGTGCCAGCAGCCAGGGGACTAGCGGGAGACTACCTGAGCAGTTCTTC. It codes for CASSQGTSGRLPEQFF.

The V gene is TRBV7-9, the J gene TRBJ2-1; 11 bases align to TRBD2. The CDR3 totals 14 residues. The V and J ends lost 4 bases and 6 bases, in that order; junction bases with no gene match: 2. CDR1 and CDR2 (germline): SEHNR, FQNEAQ (reference sequence). The CDR3 bases are TGTGCCAGCAGCTCTGGGACTAGCGGCAATGAGCAGTTCTTC. Protein product: CASSSGTSGNEQFF.

The chain has TRBV29-1 and TRBJ2-7, with D perhaps being TRBD1 or TRBD2 (5 bases each). V shed 6 bases and J shed 3 bases, with 15 bases lying between them. CDR1 is SQVTM and CDR2 is ANQGSEA in the germline V gene. This CDR3 comprises 13 residues. The CDR3 DNA sequence: TGCAGCGTAATCCCCCGAGGGGTCTACGAGCAGTACTTC. It codes for CSVIPRGVYEQYF.

This chain connects TRBV19 to TRBJ2-7; D not certain. The CDR3 spans 13 residues. Trimming shortened V by 6 bases and J by 2 bases, and 11 bases separated the two germline ends. Germline CDR1 is LNHDA and CDR2 is SQIVND (reference sequence). CDR3 protein: CASRGLNAYEQYF. For the CDR3, the DNA is TGTGCCAGTAGGGGCCTTAACGCCTACGAGCAGTACTTC.

V is TRBV4-1 and J is TRBJ1-2; tentatively, D is TRBD1 (6 bases). V was cut by 0 bases and J by 4 bases, with 15 bases left in between. Germline V CDR1 and CDR2: MGHRA, YSYEKL. The CDR3 spans 16 residues. The CDR3 nucleotides read TGCGCCAGCAGCCAAGATGATCTACAGGGCGCCTATGGCTACACCTTC. Amino acid sequence: CASSQDDLQGAYGYTF.

The rearrangement links TRBV9 to TRBJ2-1; 7 positions agree with TRBD2. The CDR3 has 15 amino acids. The V gene end was trimmed by 0 bases and the J gene end by 8 bases; junction bases not matched to a gene: 8. CDR1 is SGDLS and CDR2 is YYNGEE in the germline V gene. The CDR3 sequence: CASSVVGGSVDEQFF. Here the CDR3 DNA reads TGTGCCAGCAGCGTAGTTGGCGGGAGTGTCGATGAGCAGTTCTTC.

This chain joins TRBV7-9 and TRBJ2-1, with 7 nucleotides matching TRBD1. CDR1 SEHNR and CDR2 FQNEAQ come from the germline V gene (reference sequence). The CDR3 sequence is 18 residues long. The trim removed 0 bases at V and 0 bases at J, leaving 8 bases unmatched. CDR3 bases: TGTGCCAGCAGCTTAGCCCCCTGGACAGGCAGCTCCTACAATGAGCAGTTCTTC. It translates to CASSLAPWTGSSYNEQFF.

This clone was seen a single time. The V gene is TRBV13, the J gene TRBJ2-2; the match to TRBD2 covers 8 bases. Germline CDR1 PRHDT, CDR2 FYEKMQ (reference sequence). The length of the CDR3 is 13 residues. The CDR3 sequence: CAGSGSSSGELFF. The CDR3 nucleotides are TGTGCTGGAAGCGGGAGCAGTAGCGGGGAGCTGTTTTTT.

The chain combines TRBV27 with TRBJ2-5; the D gene is possibly TRBD2 (6 bases). The germline V gene has CDR1 MNHEY and CDR2 SMNVEV (reference sequence). Trimming stripped 6 bases from V and 4 bases from J, with 15 bases between. CDR3 size: 14 residues. The CDR3 sequence: CASSLGEDPETQYF. The CDR3 DNA reads TGTGCCAGCAGCCTAGGGGAGGACCCAGAGACCCAGTACTTC.

The chain links TRBV5-4 to TRBJ1-3; D remains ambiguous. Germline V gene lookup returns CDR1 SGHNT and CDR2 YYREEE (reference sequence). This CDR3 is 14 amino acids long. Between the trimmed V and J ends, which lost 7 bases and 4 bases, there was a span of 15 bases. CDR3 coding DNA: TGTGCCAGCCCCCGGGCCATACACGGAAACACCATATATTTT. Translation: CASPRAIHGNTIYF.

V usage is TRBV6-5 and J usage is TRBJ2-7; no clear D gene. Trimming removed 6 bases at V and 3 bases at J, with 15 bases between. This CDR3 has 14 residues. Germline CDR1 is MNHEY and CDR2 is SVGAGI. As DNA, the CDR3 is TGTGCCAGCAGGTCCGGACGACGGAGCTACGAGCAGTACTTC. Translated: CASRSGRRSYEQYF.